The clone carrying this TCR beta chain was detected ten times or more. The antigen is not known. The entry originates in a study of early T cells in non-severe SARS-CoV-2 infection. Looking at the study overall: Whole-blood bulk RNA, unsorted, was sequenced, and chains were unpaired. Study-wide results and limits: The VDJdb matching leaned toward anti-spike CD8 responses and overlooked private and CD4 specificities.

The CDR3 runs to 13 residues. The germline CDR1 and CDR2 sequences are SGHNT and YYREEE (reference sequence). V dropped 0 bases and J dropped 3 bases, with 6 bases sitting between them. The protocol attached unique molecular identifiers to individual cDNA molecules. Each CDR3 protein gets one entry after TCRdb re-called the 5' RACE reads with MiXCR. Among approximately 27,000 distinct CDR3 sequences listed, less than 10% were seen once. The source material was whole blood. The rearrangement joins TRBV5-4 to TRBJ2-5, with D possibly matching TRBD2 (5 bases). The source of this sequence is an adult who was a healthcare worker with PCR-confirmed SARS-CoV-2 infection or an uninfected control (not recorded which). The CDR3: CASSLAGKETQYF. CDR3 nucleotides: TGTGCCAGCAGCTTGGCCGGGAAAGAGACCCAGTACTTC.